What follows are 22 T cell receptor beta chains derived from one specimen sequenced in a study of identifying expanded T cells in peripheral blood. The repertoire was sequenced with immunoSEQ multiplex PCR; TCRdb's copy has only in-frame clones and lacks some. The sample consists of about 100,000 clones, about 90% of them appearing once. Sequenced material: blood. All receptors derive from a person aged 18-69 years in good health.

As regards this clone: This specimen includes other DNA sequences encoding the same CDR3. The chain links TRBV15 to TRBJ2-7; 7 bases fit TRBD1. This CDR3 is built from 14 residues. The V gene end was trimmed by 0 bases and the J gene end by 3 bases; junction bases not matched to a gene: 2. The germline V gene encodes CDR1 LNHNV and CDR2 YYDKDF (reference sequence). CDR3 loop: CATSRDPGGYEQYF. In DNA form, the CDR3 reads TGTGCCACCAGCAGAGATCCAGGGGGCTACGAGCAGTACTTC.

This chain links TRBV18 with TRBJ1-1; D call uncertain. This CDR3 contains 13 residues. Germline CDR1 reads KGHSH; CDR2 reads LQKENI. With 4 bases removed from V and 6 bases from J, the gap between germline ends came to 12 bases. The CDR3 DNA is TGTGCCAGCTCACTCCTCCCCCAGTCTGAAGCTTTCTTT. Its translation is CASSLLPQSEAFF.

CDR3 sequence: CASSPPGRVGEKLFF. The DNA of the CDR3 is TGCGCCAGCAGCCCCCCAGGAAGGGTTGGTGAAAAACTGTTTTTT. The V gene is TRBV4-1, the J gene TRBJ1-4; D gene uncertain. The V gene's germline CDR1 is MGHRA and CDR2 YSYEKL. The CDR3 length is 15 residues. Trimming took 4 bases from V and 7 from J, leaving 16 bases between them.

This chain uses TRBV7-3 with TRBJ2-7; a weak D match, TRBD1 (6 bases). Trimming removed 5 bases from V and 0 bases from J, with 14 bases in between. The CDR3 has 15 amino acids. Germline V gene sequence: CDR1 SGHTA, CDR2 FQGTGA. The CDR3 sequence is CASSLLDSYSYEQYF. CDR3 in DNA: TGTGCCAGCAGCCTTCTGGACAGTTACTCCTACGAGCAGTACTTC. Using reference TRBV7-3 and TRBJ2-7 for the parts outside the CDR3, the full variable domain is GAGVSQTPSNKVTEKGKYVELRCDPISGHTALYWYRQSLGQGPEFLIYFQGTGAADDSGLPNDRFFAVRPEGSVSTLKIQRTERGDSAVYLCASSLLDSYSYEQYFGPGTRLTVT.

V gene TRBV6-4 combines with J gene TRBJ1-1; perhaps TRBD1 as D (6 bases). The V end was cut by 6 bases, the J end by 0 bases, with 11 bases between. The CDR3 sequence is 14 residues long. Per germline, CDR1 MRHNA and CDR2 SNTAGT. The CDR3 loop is CASRDSSLNTEAFF. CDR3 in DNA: TGTGCCAGCAGGGACAGCTCCCTGAACACTGAAGCTTTCTTT.

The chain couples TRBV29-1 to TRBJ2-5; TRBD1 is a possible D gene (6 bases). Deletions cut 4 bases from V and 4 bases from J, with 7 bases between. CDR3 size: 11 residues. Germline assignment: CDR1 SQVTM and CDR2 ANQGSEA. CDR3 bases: TGCAGCGTTGCACAGGGAGAGACCCAGTACTTC. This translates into CSVAQGETQYF.

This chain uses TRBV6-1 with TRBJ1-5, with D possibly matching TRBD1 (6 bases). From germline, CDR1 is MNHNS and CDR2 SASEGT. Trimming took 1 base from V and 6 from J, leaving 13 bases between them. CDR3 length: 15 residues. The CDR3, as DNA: TGTGCCAGCAGTGAAGAGCAGGGGCGCGGTCAGCCCCAGCATTTT. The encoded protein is CASSEEQGRGQPQHF.

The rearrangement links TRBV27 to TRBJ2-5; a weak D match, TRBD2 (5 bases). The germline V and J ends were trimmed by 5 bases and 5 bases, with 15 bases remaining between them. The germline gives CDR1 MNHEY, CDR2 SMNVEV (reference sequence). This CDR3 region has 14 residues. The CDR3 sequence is CASSPFGGKETQYF. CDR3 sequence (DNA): TGTGCCAGCAGTCCGTTTGGAGGAAAGGAGACCCAGTACTTC.

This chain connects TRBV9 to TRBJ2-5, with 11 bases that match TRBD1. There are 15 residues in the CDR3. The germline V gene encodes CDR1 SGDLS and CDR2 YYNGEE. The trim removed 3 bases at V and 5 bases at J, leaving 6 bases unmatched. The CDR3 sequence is CASSARTGGYETQYF. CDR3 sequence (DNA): TGTGCCAGCAGCGCGAGGACAGGGGGCTATGAGACCCAGTACTTC.

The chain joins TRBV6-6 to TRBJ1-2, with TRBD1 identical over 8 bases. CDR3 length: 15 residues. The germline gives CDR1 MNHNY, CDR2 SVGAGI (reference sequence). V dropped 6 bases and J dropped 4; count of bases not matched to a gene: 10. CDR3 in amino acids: CASSPATGQGYGYTF. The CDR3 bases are TGTGCCAGCAGCCCTGCGACAGGACAGGGCTATGGCTACACCTTC.

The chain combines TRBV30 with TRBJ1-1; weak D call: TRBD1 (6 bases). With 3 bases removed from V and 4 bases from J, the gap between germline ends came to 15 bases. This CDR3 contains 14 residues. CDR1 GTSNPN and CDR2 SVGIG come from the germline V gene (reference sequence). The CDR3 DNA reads TGTGCCTGGAGCGGACAGTCCCTCGGCACTGAAGCTTTCTTT. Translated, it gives CAWSGQSLGTEAFF.

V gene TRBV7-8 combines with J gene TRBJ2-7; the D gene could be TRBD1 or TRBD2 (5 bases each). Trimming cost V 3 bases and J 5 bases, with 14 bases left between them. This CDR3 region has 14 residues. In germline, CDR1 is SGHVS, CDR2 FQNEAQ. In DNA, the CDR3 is TGTGCCAGCAGCTTGGGACGGCGGCTAAACGAGCAGTACTTC. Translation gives CASSLGRRLNEQYF.

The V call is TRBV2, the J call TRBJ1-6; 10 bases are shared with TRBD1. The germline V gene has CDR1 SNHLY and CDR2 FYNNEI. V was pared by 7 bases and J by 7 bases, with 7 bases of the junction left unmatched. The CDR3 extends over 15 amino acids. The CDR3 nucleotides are TGTGCCAGCACCCTGACAGGGGGCGGCAATTCACCCCTCCACTTT. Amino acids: CASTLTGGGNSPLHF.

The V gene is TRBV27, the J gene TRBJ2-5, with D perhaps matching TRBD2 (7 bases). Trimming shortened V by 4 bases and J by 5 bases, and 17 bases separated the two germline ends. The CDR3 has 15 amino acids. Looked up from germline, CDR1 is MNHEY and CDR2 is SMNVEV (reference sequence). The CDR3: CASSSMGGPWETQYF. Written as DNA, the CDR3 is TGTGCCAGCAGTTCAATGGGGGGGCCCTGGGAGACCCAGTACTTC.

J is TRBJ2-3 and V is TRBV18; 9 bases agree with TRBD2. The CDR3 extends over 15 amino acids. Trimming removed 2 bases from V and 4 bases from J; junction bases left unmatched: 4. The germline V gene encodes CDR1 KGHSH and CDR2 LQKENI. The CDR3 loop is CASSPGAGGADTQYF. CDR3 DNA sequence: TGTGCCAGCTCACCAGGAGCGGGAGGCGCAGATACGCAGTATTTT.

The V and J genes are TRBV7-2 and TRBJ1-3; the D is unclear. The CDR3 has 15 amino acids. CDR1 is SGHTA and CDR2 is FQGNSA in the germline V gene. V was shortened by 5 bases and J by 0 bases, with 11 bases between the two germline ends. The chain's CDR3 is CASSDARDSGNTIYF. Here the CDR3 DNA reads TGTGCCAGCAGCGACGCGCGGGACTCTGGAAACACCATATATTTT. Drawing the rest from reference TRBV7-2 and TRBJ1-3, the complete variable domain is GAGVSQSPSNKVTEKGKDVELRCDPISGHTALYWYRQSLGQGLEFLIYFQGNSAPDKSGLPSDRFSAERTGGSVSTLTIQRTQQEDSAVYLCASSDARDSGNTIYFGEGSWLTVV.

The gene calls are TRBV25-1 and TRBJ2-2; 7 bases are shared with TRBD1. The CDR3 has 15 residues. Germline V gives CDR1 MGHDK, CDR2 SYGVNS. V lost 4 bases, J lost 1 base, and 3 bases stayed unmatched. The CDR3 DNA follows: TGTGCCAGCAGTGGAAACAGGGGGAACACCGGGGAGCTGTTTTTT. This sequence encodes CASSGNRGNTGELFF.

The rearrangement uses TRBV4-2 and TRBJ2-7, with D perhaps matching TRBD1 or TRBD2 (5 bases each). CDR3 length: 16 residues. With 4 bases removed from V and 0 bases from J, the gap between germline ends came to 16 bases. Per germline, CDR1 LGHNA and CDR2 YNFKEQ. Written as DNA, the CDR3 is TGTGCCAGCAGCCCGACCGGGACGGCGAGCTCCTACGAGCAGTACTTC. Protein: CASSPTGTASSYEQYF.

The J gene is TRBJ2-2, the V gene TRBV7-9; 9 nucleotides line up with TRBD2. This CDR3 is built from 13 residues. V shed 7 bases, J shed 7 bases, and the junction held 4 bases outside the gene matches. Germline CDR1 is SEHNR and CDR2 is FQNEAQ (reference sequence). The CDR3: CASKRGAVGELFF. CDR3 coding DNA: TGTGCCAGCAAGCGGGGGGCGGTCGGGGAGCTGTTTTTT.

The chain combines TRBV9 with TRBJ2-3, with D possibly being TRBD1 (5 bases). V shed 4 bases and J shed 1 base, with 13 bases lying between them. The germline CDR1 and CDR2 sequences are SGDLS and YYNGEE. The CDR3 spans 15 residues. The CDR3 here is CASSPQVGGTDTQYF. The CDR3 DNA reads TGTGCCAGCAGCCCTCAGGTAGGGGGCACAGATACGCAGTATTTT. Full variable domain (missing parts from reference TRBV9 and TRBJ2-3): DSGVTQTPKHLITATGQRVTLRCSPRSGDLSVYWYQQSLDQGLQFLIQYYNGEERAKGNILERFSAQQFPDLHSELNLSSLELGDSALYFCASSPQVGGTDTQYFGPGTRLTVL.

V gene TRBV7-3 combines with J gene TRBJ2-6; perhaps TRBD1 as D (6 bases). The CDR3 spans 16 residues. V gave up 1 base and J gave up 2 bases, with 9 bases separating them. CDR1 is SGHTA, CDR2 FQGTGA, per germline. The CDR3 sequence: CASSLRGGPGANVLTF. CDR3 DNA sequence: TGTGCCAGCAGCTTAAGAGGGGGTCCTGGGGCCAACGTCCTGACTTTC.

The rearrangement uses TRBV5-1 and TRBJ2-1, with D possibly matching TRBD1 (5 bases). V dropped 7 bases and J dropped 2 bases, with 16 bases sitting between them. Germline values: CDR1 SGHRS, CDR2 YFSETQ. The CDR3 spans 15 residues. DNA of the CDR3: TGCGCCAGCGCCGTGACAGACCGAGCCTACAATGAGCAGTTCTTC. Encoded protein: CASAVTDRAYNEQFF.